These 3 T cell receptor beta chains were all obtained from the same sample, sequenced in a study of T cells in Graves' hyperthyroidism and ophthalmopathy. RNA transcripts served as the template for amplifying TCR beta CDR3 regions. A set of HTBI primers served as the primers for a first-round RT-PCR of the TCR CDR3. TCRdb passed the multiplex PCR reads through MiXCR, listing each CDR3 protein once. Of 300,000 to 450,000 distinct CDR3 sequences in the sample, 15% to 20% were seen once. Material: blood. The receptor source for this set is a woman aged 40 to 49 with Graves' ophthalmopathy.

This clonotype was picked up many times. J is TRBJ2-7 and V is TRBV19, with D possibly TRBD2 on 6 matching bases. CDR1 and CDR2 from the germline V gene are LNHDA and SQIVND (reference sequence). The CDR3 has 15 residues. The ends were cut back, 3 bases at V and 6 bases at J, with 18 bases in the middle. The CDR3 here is CASSIYGREESEQYF. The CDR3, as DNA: TGTGCCAGTAGTATTTACGGCAGGGAGGAGAGCGAGCAGTACTTC.

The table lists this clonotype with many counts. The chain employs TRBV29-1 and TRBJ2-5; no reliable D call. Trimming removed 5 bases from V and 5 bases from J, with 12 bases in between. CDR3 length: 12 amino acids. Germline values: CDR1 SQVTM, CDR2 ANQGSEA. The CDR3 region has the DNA TGCAGCGTTAGGAAGGATGGGGAGACCCAGTACTTC. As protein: CSVRKDGETQYF. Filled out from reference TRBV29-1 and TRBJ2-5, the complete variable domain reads SAVISQKPSRDICQRGTSLTIQCQVDSQVTMMFWYRQQPGQSLTLIATANQGSEATYESGFVIDKFPISRPNLTFSTLTVSNMSPEDSSIYLCSVRKDGETQYFGPGTRLLVL.

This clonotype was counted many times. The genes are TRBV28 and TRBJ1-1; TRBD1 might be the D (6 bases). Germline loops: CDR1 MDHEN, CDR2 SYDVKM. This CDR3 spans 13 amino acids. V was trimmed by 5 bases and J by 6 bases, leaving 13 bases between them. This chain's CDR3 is CASSLQGFAEAFF. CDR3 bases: TGTGCCAGCAGTCTTCAGGGGTTCGCTGAAGCTTTCTTT.